The 5 T cell receptor beta chains below were found in one sample sequenced in a study of shared clonotypes between healthy human individuals. Assay: immunoSEQ multiplex PCR; the TCRdb copy retains only in-frame clones and omits some. The sample carries around 1.4 million clones, about 98.5% recorded once. The sample was naive CD4+ T cells sorted from blood. Subset reported: CD45RA+ positively selected. These receptor sequences come from a man under 40 in good health.

The chain carries TRBV19 and TRBJ1-1; possibly TRBD1 for D (5 bases). This CDR3 spans 15 amino acids. V lost 3 bases and J 3 bases, leaving 14 bases between the germline ends. Per germline, CDR1 LNHDA and CDR2 SQIVND (reference sequence). CDR3 in DNA: TGTGCCAGTAGTATCACCGGGGCTGGGGACACTGAAGCTTTCTTT. This encodes CASSITGAGDTEAFF. Full variable domain (remainder filled in from reference TRBV19 and TRBJ1-1): DGGITQSPKYLFRKEGQNVTLSCEQNLNHDAMYWYRQDPGQGLRLIYYSQIVNDFQKGDIAEGYSVSREKKESFPLTVTSAQKNPTAFYLCASSITGAGDTEAFFGQGTRLTVV.

The V and J genes are TRBV30 and TRBJ1-4; D ambiguous. V dropped 0 bases and J dropped 6 bases, with 17 bases sitting between them. Germline CDR1 reads GTSNPN; CDR2 reads SVGIG (reference sequence). The CDR3 is 16 amino acids. CDR3 nucleotides: TGTGCCTGGAGTGTACGGCAAACCATGGGCGATGAAAAACTGTTTTTT. This sequence encodes CAWSVRQTMGDEKLFF.

The chain employs TRBV29-1 and TRBJ2-7; no clear D. This CDR3 is built from 13 residues. The V end was cut by 4 bases, the J end by 2 bases, with 12 bases between. CDR1 SQVTM and CDR2 ANQGSEA come from the germline V gene. The CDR3 sequence is CSVAKGSTYEQYF. In nucleotides, the CDR3 is TGCAGCGTTGCAAAGGGCAGCACCTACGAGCAGTACTTC.

The V call is TRBV7-9, the J call TRBJ2-7; 9 bases are a match to TRBD1. The CDR3 totals 14 residues. CDR1 and CDR2 (germline): SEHNR, FQNEAQ (reference sequence). With V trimmed by 5 bases and J by 1 base, 3 bases remained unmatched. Written as DNA, the CDR3 is TGTGCCAGCAGCGTACAGGGGGCGTCCTACGAGCAGTACTTC. Protein product: CASSVQGASYEQYF.

This chain joins TRBV18 and TRBJ2-1, with 9 positions matching TRBD1. CDR3 length: 15 residues. The trim removed 4 bases at V and 4 bases at J, leaving 5 bases unmatched. CDR1 and CDR2 (germline): KGHSH, LQKENI. The CDR3 DNA sequence: TGTGCCAGCTCACTAGGGACAGGGAAATACAATGAGCAGTTCTTC. Translating it yields CASSLGTGKYNEQFF. The full variable domain, with the rest looked up from reference TRBV18 and TRBJ2-1, is NAGVMQNPRHLVRRRGQEARLRCSPMKGHSHVYWYRQLPEEGLKFMVYLQKENIIDESGMPKERFSAEFPKEGPSILRIQQVVRGDSAAYFCASSLGTGKYNEQFFGPGTRLTVL.